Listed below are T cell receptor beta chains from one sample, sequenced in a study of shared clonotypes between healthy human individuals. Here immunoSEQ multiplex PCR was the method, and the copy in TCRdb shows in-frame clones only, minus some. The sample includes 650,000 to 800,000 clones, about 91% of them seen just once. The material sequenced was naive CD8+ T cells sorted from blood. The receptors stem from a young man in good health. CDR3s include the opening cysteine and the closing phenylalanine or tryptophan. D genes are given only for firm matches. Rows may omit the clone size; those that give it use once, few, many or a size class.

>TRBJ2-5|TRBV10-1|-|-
TGCGCCAGCAGTGGGGGCAGTGACGAGACCCAGTACTTC
CASSGGSDETQYF
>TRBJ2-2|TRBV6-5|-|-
TGTGCCAGCAGTTACTCCCTCACCGGGGAGCTGTTTTTT
CASSYSLTGELFF
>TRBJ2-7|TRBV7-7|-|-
TGTGCTAGCAGCTTTCTGGGGATTCTCTCCTACGAGCAGTACTTC
CASSFLGILSYEQYF
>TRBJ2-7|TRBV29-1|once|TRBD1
TGCAGCGTTGGTGTTACCGGGACAGGGGGCGACGAGCAGTACTTC
CSVGVTGTGGDEQYF
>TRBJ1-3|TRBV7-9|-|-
TGTGCCAGCAGCTTCCAAGACCTCGTCATGGCTGGAAACACCATATATTTT
CASSFQDLVMAGNTIYF
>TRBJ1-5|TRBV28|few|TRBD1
TGTGCCAGCAGTTTATGGGGACAGTACAATCAGCCCCAGCATTTT
CASSLWGQYNQPQHF
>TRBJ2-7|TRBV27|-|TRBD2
TGTGCCAGCAGTTTGGGGGGGTTGGTGCAGTACTTC
CASSLGGLVQYF
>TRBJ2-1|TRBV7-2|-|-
TGTGCCAGCAGCTTAGTGGCCAGGGGATACTCCTACAATGAGCAGTTCTTC
CASSLVARGYSYNEQFF
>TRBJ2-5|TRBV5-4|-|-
TGTGCCAGCAGCTTGGAATTTCGAGAGACCCAGTACTTC
CASSLEFRETQYF
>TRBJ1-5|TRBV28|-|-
TGTGCCAGCGGGTCCGTGGCCAGCAATCAGCCCCAGCATTTT
CASGSVASNQPQHF
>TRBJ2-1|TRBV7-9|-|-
TGTGCCAGCAGCCCTCATGGTACAGCTCCGGGCAATGAGCAGTTCTTC
CASSPHGTAPGNEQFF
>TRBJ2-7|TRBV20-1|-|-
TGCAGTGTTCTAGATATGTACGAGCAGTACTTC
CSVLDMYEQYF
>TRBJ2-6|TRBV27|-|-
TGTGCCAGCACCCGACTACCGGGACGCCTCTCTGGGGCCAACGTCCTGACTTTC
CASTRLPGRLSGANVLTF
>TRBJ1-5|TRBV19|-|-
TGTGCCAGTAGTATACTCCCAAATAGCAATCAGCCCCAGCATTTT
CASSILPNSNQPQHF
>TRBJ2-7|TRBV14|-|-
TGTGCCAGCAGCCTTAACAGGCCGTACTACGAGCAGTACTTC
CASSLNRPYYEQYF
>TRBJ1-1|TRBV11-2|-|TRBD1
TGTGCCAGCAGCTTGGGGTGGGAGGGGGCCATGAACACTGAAGCTTTCTTT
CASSLGWEGAMNTEAFF
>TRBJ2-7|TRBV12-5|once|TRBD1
TGTGCTAGTGGTTTGTACAGGGGGCTGAGCTCCTACGAGCAGTACTTC
CASGLYRGLSSYEQYF
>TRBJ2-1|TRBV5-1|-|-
TGCGCCAGCAGACCTGGGACGGACCTAAATGAGCAGTTCTTC
CASRPGTDLNEQFF
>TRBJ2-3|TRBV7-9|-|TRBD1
TGTGCCAGCACCCCCAAACAGGGGACAGATACGCAGTATTTT
CASTPKQGTDTQYF
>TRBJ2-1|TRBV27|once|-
TGTGCCAGCAGCGCCTGGCAAAATGAGCAGTTCTTC
CASSAWQNEQFF
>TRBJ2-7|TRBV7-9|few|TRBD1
TGTGCCAGCAGCCTGTTACCGGGACAGGGTAATCACGAGCAGTACTTC
CASSLLPGQGNHEQYF
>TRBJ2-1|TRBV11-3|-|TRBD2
TGTGCCAGCAGCCCCCGGACTAGCGGGATCAACAATGAGCAGTTCTTC
CASSPRTSGINNEQFF
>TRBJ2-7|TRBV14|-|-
TGTGCCAGCAGCCCGATAAGCCCCGGGAGAGGGTACGAGCAGTACTTC
CASSPISPGRGYEQYF
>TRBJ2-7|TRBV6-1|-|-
TGTGCCAGCAGAGAACAGGACAGCCGGGTCCACGAGCAGTACTTC
CASREQDSRVHEQYF
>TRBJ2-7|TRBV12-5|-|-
TGTGCTAGCGCGGCTTCGGACACAAACTCCTACGAGCAGTACTTC
CASAASDTNSYEQYF
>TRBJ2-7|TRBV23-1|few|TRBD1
TGCGCCAGCGGACGGGACAGCTCCTACGAGCAGTACTTC
CASGRDSSYEQYF
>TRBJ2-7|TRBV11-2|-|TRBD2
TGTGCCAGCAGCTCCTTAGCGGGAGGGTTTATCTACGAGCAGTACTTC
CASSSLAGGFIYEQYF
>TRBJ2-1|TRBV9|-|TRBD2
TGTGCCAGCAGCGTATGGACTAGCCGGAATGAGCAGTTCTTC
CASSVWTSRNEQFF
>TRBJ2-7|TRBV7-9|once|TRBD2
TGTTCAGATCTAGCGGACGAGCAGTACTTC
CSDLADEQYF
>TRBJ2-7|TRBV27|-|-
TGTGCCAGCAGTTTAGGACCCCCATACGAGCAGTACTTC
CASSLGPPYEQYF
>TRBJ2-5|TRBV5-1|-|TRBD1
TGCGCCAGCAGCTTACGACAGGGCCAAGCGACCCAGTACTTC
CASSLRQGQATQYF
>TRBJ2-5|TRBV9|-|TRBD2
TGTGCCAGCAGCGCGGGAGGTCAGGAGACCCAGTACTTC
CASSAGGQETQYF
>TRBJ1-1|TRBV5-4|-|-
TGTGCCAGCAGCTTGGCGGGGGAGGACACTGAAGCTTTCTTT
CASSLAGEDTEAFF
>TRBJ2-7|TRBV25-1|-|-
TGTGCCAGCAGTAGACACTACGAGCAGTACTTC
CASSRHYEQYF
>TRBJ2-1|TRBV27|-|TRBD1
TGTGCCAGCAGCCGACGAAGGACAGGGGAGACGTTCTTC
CASSRRRTGETFF
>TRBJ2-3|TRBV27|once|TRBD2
TGTGCCAGCAGTCCATCAACTAGCGCAGATACGCAGTATTTT
CASSPSTSADTQYF
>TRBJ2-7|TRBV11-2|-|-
TGTGCCAGCAGTAAAGGAGGTCCCCCCTACGAGCAGTACTTC
CASSKGGPPYEQYF
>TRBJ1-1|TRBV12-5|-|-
TGTGCTAGTTCATTAGGCACTGAAGCTTTCTTT
CASSLGTEAFF
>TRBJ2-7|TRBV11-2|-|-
TGTGCCAGCAGCTTAGTCGCCGAGCAGTACTTC
CASSLVAEQYF
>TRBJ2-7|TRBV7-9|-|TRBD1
TGTGCCAGCAGACCTCCGGCGGGACAGGGGTTCTACGAGCAGTACTTC
CASRPPAGQGFYEQYF
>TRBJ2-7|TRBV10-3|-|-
TGTGCCATCAGGTTAAGCGGAAGCTCCTACGAGCAGTACTTC
CAIRLSGSSYEQYF
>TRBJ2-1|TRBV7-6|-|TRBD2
TGTGCCAGCAGCTTGTACTCCGGGACTAGCGGGAGAGATGAGCAGTTCTTC
CASSLYSGTSGRDEQFF